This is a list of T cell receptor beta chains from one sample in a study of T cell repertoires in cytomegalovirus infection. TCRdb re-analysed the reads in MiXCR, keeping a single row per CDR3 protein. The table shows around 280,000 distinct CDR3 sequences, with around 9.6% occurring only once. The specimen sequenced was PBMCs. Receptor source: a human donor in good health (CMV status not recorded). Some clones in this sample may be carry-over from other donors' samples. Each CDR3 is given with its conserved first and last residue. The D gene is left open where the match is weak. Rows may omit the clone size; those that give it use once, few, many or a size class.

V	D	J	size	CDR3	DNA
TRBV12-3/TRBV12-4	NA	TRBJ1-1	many	CASSLGQGTEAFF	TGTGCCAGCAGCTTAGGGCAGGGGACTGAAGCTTTCTTT
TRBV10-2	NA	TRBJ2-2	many	CASSESWSGELFF	TGCGCCAGCAGTGAGTCGTGGTCCGGGGAGCTGTTTTTT
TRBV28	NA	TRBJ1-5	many	CASRVMGVQPQHF	TGTGCCAGCAGGGTCATGGGGGTTCAGCCCCAGCATTTT
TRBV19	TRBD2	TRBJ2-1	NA	CASSIEASGRPYNEQFF	TGTGCCAGTAGTATAGAGGCTAGCGGGAGACCCTACAATGAGCAGTTCTTC
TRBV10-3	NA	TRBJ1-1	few	CAISGGQEAFF	TGTGCCATCAGTGGAGGGCAGGAAGCTTTCTTT
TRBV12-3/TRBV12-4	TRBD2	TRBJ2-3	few	CASSLAGGAIITDTQYF	TGTGCCAGCAGTTTGGCGGGAGGGGCCATTATCACAGATACGCAGTATTTT
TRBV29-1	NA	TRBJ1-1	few	CSVEKIMRTEAFF	TGCAGCGTTGAGAAGATTATGCGCACTGAAGCTTTCTTT
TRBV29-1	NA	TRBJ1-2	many	CSAAGNYGYTF	TGCAGCGCGGCAGGGAACTATGGCTACACCTTC
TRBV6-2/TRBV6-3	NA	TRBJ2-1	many	CASSYTTRWRSYNEQFF	TGTGCCAGCAGTTACACCACCAGGTGGAGATCCTACAATGAGCAGTTCTTC
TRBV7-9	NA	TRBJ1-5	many	CASSLDSGQQPQHF	TGTGCCAGCAGCTTAGACTCAGGGCAGCAGCCCCAGCATTTT
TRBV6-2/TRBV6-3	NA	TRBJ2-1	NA	CASSYSIFRDHHNEQFF	TGTGCCAGCAGTTACTCGATTTTTAGGGACCACCACAATGAGCAGTTCTTC
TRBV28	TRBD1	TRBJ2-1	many	CASSFWTGGNEQFF	TGTGCCAGCAGTTTTTGGACAGGGGGAAATGAGCAGTTCTTC
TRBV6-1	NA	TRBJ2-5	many	CATSRLRTQETQYF	TGTGCCACCTCCCGTCTTCGTACCCAAGAGACCCAGTACTTC
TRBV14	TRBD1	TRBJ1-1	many	CASSPLKGGSGNTEAFF	TGTGCCAGCAGCCCCCTGAAAGGGGGCTCTGGGAACACTGAAGCTTTCTTT
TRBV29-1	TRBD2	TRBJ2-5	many	CSVEEVASGTYGTQYF	TGCAGCGTTGAAGAGGTAGCTAGCGGAACCTACGGGACCCAGTACTTC
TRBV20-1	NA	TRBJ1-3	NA	CSARDGQRSSGNTIYF	TGCAGTGCTAGAGATGGACAGCGAAGCTCTGGAAACACCATATATTTT
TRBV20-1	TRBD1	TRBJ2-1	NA	CSAVVGTGSYNEQFF	TGCAGTGCTGTAGTCGGGACAGGGTCCTACAATGAGCAGTTCTTC
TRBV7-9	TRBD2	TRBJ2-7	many	CASSSRLARRAYEQYF	TGTGCCAGCAGCTCGCGACTAGCTCGTCGGGCCTACGAGCAGTACTTC
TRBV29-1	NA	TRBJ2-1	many	CSVPLGGFEQFF	TGCAGCGTTCCCCTTGGCGGGTTTGAGCAGTTCTTC
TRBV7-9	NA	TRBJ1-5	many	CASSREGPQHF	TGTGCCAGCAGCCGAGAGGGGCCCCAGCATTTT
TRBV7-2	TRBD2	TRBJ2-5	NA	CASSFTSGLAETQYF	TGTGCCAGCAGCTTCACTAGCGGGTTAGCAGAGACCCAGTACTTC
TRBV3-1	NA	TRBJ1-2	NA	CASSQAVAFGANYGYTF	TGTGCCAGCAGCCAAGCCGTGGCTTTTGGAGCTAACTATGGCTACACCTTC
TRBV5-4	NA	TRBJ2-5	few	CASSFPLGNQETQYF	TGTGCCAGCAGCTTCCCCCTGGGAAACCAAGAGACCCAGTACTTC
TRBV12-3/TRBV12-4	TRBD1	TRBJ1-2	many	CASSTQGARYGYTF	TGTGCCAGCAGTACACAGGGGGCAAGGTATGGCTACACCTTC
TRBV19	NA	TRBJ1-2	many	CASSFQTAAGVGYTF	TGTGCCAGTAGTTTTCAGACGGCTGCGGGTGTTGGCTACACCTTC
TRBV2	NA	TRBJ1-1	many	CASSELENTEAFF	TGTGCCAGCAGTGAGTTGGAGAACACTGAAGCTTTCTTT
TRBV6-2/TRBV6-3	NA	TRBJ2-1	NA	CASRKIQGARYNEQFF	TGTGCCAGCAGAAAAATCCAGGGCGCAAGGTACAATGAGCAGTTCTTC
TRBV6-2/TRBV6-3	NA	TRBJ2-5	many	CASNGQEGETQYF	TGTGCCAGCAACGGACAGGAGGGGGAGACCCAGTACTTC
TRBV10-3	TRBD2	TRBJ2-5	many	CAISVLGTGGLAGDHQETQYF	TGTGCCATCAGTGTACTCGGAACCGGCGGACTAGCGGGGGACCACCAAGAGACCCAGTACTTC
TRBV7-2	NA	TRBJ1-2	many	CASSPGGFGYGYTF	TGTGCCAGCAGCCCCGGGGGGTTTGGATATGGCTACACCTTC
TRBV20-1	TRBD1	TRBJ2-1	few	CSAGDRAPYNEQFF	TGCAGTGCTGGGGACAGGGCCCCCTACAATGAGCAGTTCTTC
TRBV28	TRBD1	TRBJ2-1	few	CASVTRGREQFF	TGTGCCAGCGTAACCAGGGGGCGTGAGCAGTTCTTC